The next 31 T cell receptor beta chains were all read from a single sample in a study of blood T cell repertoires in COVID-19. Using immunoSEQ multiplex PCR, the repertoire was profiled, and TCRdb retains in-frame clones only, with some absent. The repertoire holds 150,000 to 200,000 clones, with roughly 82% as singletons. Specimen: peripheral blood. These receptors were taken from a middle-aged woman with COVID-19, enrolled during active disease.

J is TRBJ2-1 and V is TRBV2, with 7 positions matching TRBD2. From germline, CDR1 is SNHLY and CDR2 FYNNEI. V lost 4 bases to trimming and J lost 4 bases; unmatched junction nucleotides: 10. CDR3 length equals 16 residues. CDR3 coding DNA: TGTGCCAGCAGTGCCGGGCCGACTAGCAGATACAATGAGCAGTTCTTC. It specifies CASSAGPTSRYNEQFF.

The gene calls are TRBV10-3 and TRBJ2-7; weak D call: TRBD2 (7 bases). The germline gives CDR1 ENHRY, CDR2 SYGVKD. Trimming stripped 9 bases from V and 5 bases from J, with 11 bases between. This CDR3 comprises 11 residues. The CDR3 coding sequence is TGTGCCATGGGGGCGGGGGACGAGCAGTACGTC. As protein: CAMGAGDEQYV.

The V call is TRBV5-1, the J call TRBJ2-1, with D maybe TRBD2 (5 bases). The V gene lost 0 bases and the J gene lost 7 bases, with 11 bases spanning the gap. Looked up from germline, CDR1 is SGHRS and CDR2 is YFSETQ. The length of the CDR3 is 14 residues. The CDR3 bases are TGCGCCAGCAGCTTGGATTTATGGGAGAATGAGCAGTTCTTC. Amino acids: CASSLDLWENEQFF. Together with reference TRBV5-1 and TRBJ2-1, the CDR3 gives the full variable domain: KAGVTQTPRYLIKTRGQQVTLSCSPISGHRSVSWYQQTPGQGLQFLFEYFSETQRNKGNFPGRFSGRQFSNSRSEMNVSTLELGDSALYLCASSLDLWENEQFFGPGTRLTVL.

The rearrangement uses TRBV27 and TRBJ1-3; perhaps TRBD1 as D (6 bases). Germline V gives CDR1 MNHEY, CDR2 SMNVEV (reference sequence). The CDR3 loop spans 14 amino acids. V lost 6 bases and J 5 bases, leaving 14 bases between the germline ends. The CDR3 is CASSPTGSRNTIYF. CDR3 sequence (DNA): TGTGCCAGCAGCCCGACAGGTTCCAGAAACACCATATATTTT.

This clone was seen a handful of times. The chain joins TRBV7-2 to TRBJ2-1; D not certain. V lost 5 bases to trimming and J lost 8 bases, with 7 bases between them. Germline V lookup: CDR1 SGHTA, CDR2 FQGNSA. The CDR3 is 11 amino acids. CDR3 nucleotides: TGTGCCAGCAGCCCTATACATGAGCAGTTCTTC. It specifies CASSPIHEQFF.

This chain uses TRBV7-9 with TRBJ1-1, with 10 bases fitting TRBD1. V trimming: 6 bases; J trimming: 6 bases; junction bases outside the gene matches: 4. Germline CDR1 SEHNR, CDR2 FQNEAQ (reference sequence). CDR3 length equals 13 residues. CDR3 bases: TGTGCCAGCAGTCCGGGACAGGGGTCTGAAGCTTTCTTT. It codes for CASSPGQGSEAFF.

The chain couples TRBV27 to TRBJ1-3, with D possibly matching TRBD1 (6 bases). This CDR3 contains 15 residues. V lost 5 bases, J lost 11 bases, and 22 bases lay in between. Per the germline V gene, CDR1 is MNHEY and CDR2 is SMNVEV (reference sequence). In nucleotides, the CDR3 is TGTGCCAGCAGTGAGTCCAGGGGCCCGTCAGGGGCCATATATTTT. It translates to CASSESRGPSGAIYF.

V is TRBV10-3 and J is TRBJ2-7, with 8 bases that match TRBD2. After removal of 6 bases from V and 4 bases from J, the junction contained 2 bases not matched to a gene. Looked up from germline, CDR1 is ENHRY and CDR2 is SYGVKD. This CDR3 has 12 amino acids. CDR3 amino acids: CAISIAGYEQYF. The CDR3 DNA sequence: TGTGCCATCAGCATAGCGGGGTACGAGCAGTACTTC.

The V gene is TRBV6-5, the J gene TRBJ1-2; D possibly corresponds to TRBD1 (5 bases). The length of the CDR3 is 16 residues. Germline loops: CDR1 MNHEY, CDR2 SVGAGI. Deletions cut 0 bases from V and 3 bases from J, with 14 bases between. The CDR3 DNA reads as TGTGCCAGCAGTTACTCGATGGACAACCCCTACTATGGCTACACCTTC. It specifies CASSYSMDNPYYGYTF.

The gene calls are TRBV7-8 and TRBJ2-4, with 11 nucleotides matching TRBD2. With 2 bases clipped from V and 0 bases from J, the junction kept 12 bases outside the gene matches. The CDR3 spans 20 residues. The germline V gene has CDR1 SGHVS and CDR2 FQNEAQ. The CDR3 region has the DNA TGTGCCAGCAGCTTAACGGCTAGCGGGGGGAGCGGGGTAGCCAAAAACATTCAGTACTTC. Residues: CASSLTASGGSGVAKNIQYF.

The gene calls are TRBV10-3 and TRBJ1-5; D gene unclear. Trimming removed 10 bases from V and 4 bases from J, with 14 bases in between. Germline V gives CDR1 ENHRY, CDR2 SYGVKD. The CDR3 is 13 residues long. CDR3 nucleotide sequence: TGTGCCACCCGGACGGAGGTTAATCAGCCCCAGCATTTT. This codes for CATRTEVNQPQHF.

The chain is built from TRBV5-1 and TRBJ2-5; 10 bases line up with TRBD2. This CDR3 is built from 16 residues. The germline CDR1 and CDR2 sequences are SGHRS and YFSETQ. V gave up 4 bases and J gave up 0 bases; unmatched junction bases: 6. The chain's CDR3 is CASSPWLAGDQETQYF. Here the CDR3 DNA reads TGCGCCAGCAGCCCGTGGCTAGCGGGGGACCAAGAGACCCAGTACTTC.

This clone was detected a few times. V usage is TRBV12-3 or TRBV12-4 and J usage is TRBJ1-2; D remains ambiguous. This CDR3 is built from 13 residues. The V gene lost 5 bases and the J gene lost 2 bases, with 9 bases spanning the gap. This chain's CDR3 is CASSVQTNYGYTF. CDR3 nucleotide sequence: TGTGCCAGCAGTGTACAGACAAACTATGGCTACACCTTC.

The chain employs TRBV28 and TRBJ2-3, with 8 bases lining up with TRBD1. V dropped 3 bases and J dropped 2; count of bases not matched to a gene: 7. This CDR3 is built from 16 residues. Germline CDR1 reads MDHEN; CDR2 reads SYDVKM. The CDR3 DNA is TGTGCCAGCAGTTTGCCCCGGGACAGGAACACAGATACGCAGTATTTT. It codes for CASSLPRDRNTDTQYF.

The chain carries TRBV24-1 and TRBJ2-2; TRBD2 aligns across 12 bases. Germline CDR1 reads KGHDR; CDR2 reads SFDVKD. The CDR3 loop spans 17 amino acids. Trimming removed 4 bases from V and 4 bases from J; junction bases left unmatched: 6. DNA of the CDR3: TGTGCCACCAGTGACCCAGGACTAGCGGGAACCACCGGGGAGCTGTTTTTT. Protein: CATSDPGLAGTTGELFF.

The gene calls are TRBV27 and TRBJ2-1; perhaps TRBD2 as D (6 bases). Germline lookup yields CDR1 MNHEY and CDR2 SMNVEV (reference sequence). The CDR3 consists of 14 residues. Trimming pared 3 bases from V and 4 bases from J, leaving 10 bases between. The CDR3, as DNA: TGTGCCAGCAGTTTGACGGGGGAATACAATGAGCAGTTCTTC. Protein product: CASSLTGEYNEQFF.

This clone has just a few counts. Here the CDR3 reads CASSLSVDTDTQYF. DNA of the CDR3: TGTGCCAGCAGCCTCTCAGTCGACACAGATACGCAGTATTTT. The gene calls are TRBV14 and TRBJ2-3; D is ambiguous. Trimming took off 4 bases at V and 2 bases at J, with 10 bases between the two ends. CDR1 and CDR2 from the germline V gene are SGHDN and FVKESK. The length of the CDR3 is 14 residues.

This rearrangement joins TRBV19 to TRBJ1-2; 7 positions match TRBD1. V shed 10 bases and J 8 bases; nucleotides not matched to a gene: 19. Germline-derived CDR1 and CDR2 are LNHDA and SQIVND (reference sequence). This CDR3 has 15 residues. CDR3 DNA: TGTGCCACCATGCCAACGAACCGGGACAGATTAGGCTACACCTTC. Its translation: CATMPTNRDRLGYTF.

The rearrangement joins TRBV6-6 to TRBJ2-1; TRBD2 matches 9 bases. Germline CDR1 and CDR2: MNHNY and SVGAGI (reference sequence). J was trimmed by 6 bases and V by 5 bases; bases with no gene match: 8. This CDR3 has 15 residues. CDR3 nucleotide sequence: TGTGCCAGCAGTAGTAGCGGGAGAGGGGGCAATGAGCAGTTCTTC. This codes for CASSSSGRGGNEQFF.

This chain joins TRBV27 and TRBJ2-2; 10 nucleotides align to TRBD1. CDR1 is MNHEY and CDR2 is SMNVEV in the germline V gene (reference sequence). V was pared by 7 bases and J by 7 bases, with 6 bases of the junction left unmatched. This CDR3 contains 14 residues. This CDR3 reads CASKPGTGVGELFF. DNA for the CDR3: TGTGCCAGCAAGCCCGGGACAGGGGTCGGGGAGCTGTTTTTT.

The chain has TRBV2 and TRBJ1-1; 8 nucleotides agree with TRBD1. Germline CDR1 is SNHLY and CDR2 is FYNNEI. V dropped 11 bases and J dropped 4; count of bases not matched to a gene: 9. The length of the CDR3 is 13 residues. The CDR3 nucleotides read TGTGCCGTTAAGGGACAGGAGTTCACTGAAGCTTTCTTT. It specifies CAVKGQEFTEAFF.

This rearrangement joins TRBV11-2 to TRBJ1-6, with D unclear. V lost 0 bases and J 5 bases, leaving 11 bases between the germline ends. The CDR3 covers 16 residues. CDR1 and CDR2 (germline): SGHAT, FQNNGV. CDR3: CASSLDAGSNNSPLHF. The CDR3 DNA follows: TGTGCCAGCAGCTTAGATGCAGGTTCGAATAATTCACCCCTCCACTTT.

The DNA of the CDR3 is TGTGCCACCAGCAGACCTGGACAGAGCTCCTACAATGAGCAGTTCTTC. Amino acids: CATSRPGQSSYNEQFF. The gene calls are TRBV15 and TRBJ2-1, with a tentative D call TRBD1 (6 bases). This CDR3 has 16 residues. V lost 2 bases, J lost 0 bases, and 11 bases lay in between. Germline V gene sequence: CDR1 LNHNV, CDR2 YYDKDF (reference sequence).

This clone was counted once. The chain combines TRBV30 with TRBJ1-5, with D uncertain. The V end was cut by 1 base, the J end by 0 bases, with 7 bases between. The CDR3 extends over 14 amino acids. Germline V gives CDR1 GTSNPN, CDR2 SVGIG (reference sequence). CDR3 bases: TGTGCCTGGAGTGGATACAATAGCAATCAGCCCCAGCATTTT. It specifies CAWSGYNSNQPQHF.

The V call is TRBV7-2, the J call TRBJ1-1; D uncertain. CDR1 SGHTA and CDR2 FQGNSA come from the germline V gene. V was clipped by 2 bases and J by 5 bases, with 12 bases between them. The CDR3 contains 14 residues. CDR3 loop: CASSLWLRETEAFF. CDR3 sequence (DNA): TGTGCCAGCAGCTTATGGCTGAGGGAGACTGAAGCTTTCTTT. The full variable domain, its missing parts supplied by reference TRBV7-2 and TRBJ1-1, is GAGVSQSPSNKVTEKGKDVELRCDPISGHTALYWYRQSLGQGLEFLIYFQGNSAPDKSGLPSDRFSAERTGGSVSTLTIQRTQQEDSAVYLCASSLWLRETEAFFGQGTRLTVV.

The V and J genes are TRBV28 and TRBJ2-3; 7 bases match TRBD2. CDR1 MDHEN and CDR2 SYDVKM come from the germline V gene. V gave up 1 base and J gave up 3 bases; unmatched junction bases: 16. The CDR3 runs to 19 residues. The CDR3 sequence is CASSLSALGGSGKTDTQYF. The CDR3 DNA reads as TGTGCCAGCAGTTTATCCGCACTGGGCGGGAGCGGAAAGACAGATACGCAGTATTTT. Full variable domain (rest looked up from reference TRBV28 and TRBJ2-3): DVKVTQSSRYLVKRTGEKVFLECVQDMDHENMFWYRQDPGLGLRLIYFSYDVKMKEKGDIPEGYSVSREKKERFSLILESASTNQTSMYLCASSLSALGGSGKTDTQYFGPGTRLTVL.

The gene calls are TRBV15 and TRBJ2-7, with D unclear. The CDR3 consists of 15 residues. V was pared by 3 bases and J by 5 bases, with 17 bases between. Germline CDR1 is LNHNV and CDR2 is YYDKDF (reference sequence). CDR3 loop: CATSSDSKAFHEQYF. Here the CDR3 DNA reads TGTGCCACCAGCAGCGACTCCAAGGCATTCCACGAGCAGTACTTC.

The rearrangement links TRBV7-9 to TRBJ1-1, with D perhaps matching TRBD1 (5 bases). Germline lookup yields CDR1 SEHNR and CDR2 FQNEAQ (reference sequence). Trimming stripped 2 bases from V and 5 bases from J, with 18 bases between. The CDR3 is 16 amino acids. The CDR3 bases are TGTGCCAGCAGCTTAAGGGAGGGGCAGCCAGGGACTGAAGCTTTCTTT. It specifies CASSLREGQPGTEAFF.

V gene TRBV11-2 combines with J gene TRBJ1-6; D is possibly TRBD1 (5 bases). The CDR3 covers 16 residues. Germline V CDR1 and CDR2: SGHAT, FQNNGV. V lost 1 base and J 4 bases, leaving 11 bases between the germline ends. The CDR3 spells CASSLGAGGYNSPLHF. The CDR3 nucleotides read TGTGCCAGCAGCTTAGGCGCGGGGGGGTATAATTCACCCCTCCACTTT.

This clone was seen only once. The gene calls are TRBV27 and TRBJ2-7; D uncertain. CDR3 length equals 14 residues. Germline CDR1 MNHEY, CDR2 SMNVEV (reference sequence). V lost 4 bases to trimming and J lost 3 bases, with 13 bases between them. The CDR3 sequence: CASSSASSIYEQYV. In nucleotides, the CDR3 is TGTGCCAGCAGTTCGGCTAGTTCGATCTACGAGCAGTACGTC.

The gene calls are TRBV5-6 and TRBJ1-4; D remains unclear. CDR3 length: 15 amino acids. CDR1 SGHDT and CDR2 YYEEEE come from the germline V gene. V was cut by 3 bases and J by 12 bases, with 21 bases left in between. As DNA, the CDR3 is TGTGCCAGCAGCTCCTTAATGCCCCTTAGTGGAGAACTGTTTTTT. Its translation: CASSSLMPLSGELFF.